Presented here are 3 T cell receptor beta chains from one specimen sequenced in a study of blood T cell repertoires in COVID-19. Data came from immunoSEQ multiplex PCR; TCRdb stores just in-frame clones and leaves some out. The sample contains about 250,000 clones, 70% to 90% of which appear only once. Material: peripheral blood. The origin of the receptors is a man between 18 and 35 years old with active or convalescent COVID-19.

V usage is TRBV7-7 and J usage is TRBJ2-1; possible D gene TRBD2, 6 bases. V dropped 5 bases and J dropped 4 bases, with 15 bases sitting between them. The CDR3 is 15 residues long. Germline CDR1 SSHAT, CDR2 FNYEAQ (reference sequence). CDR3 protein: CASSERRGPYNEQFF. The CDR3 region has the DNA TGTGCCAGCAGCGAAAGGAGGGGTCCATACAATGAGCAGTTCTTC.

The chain couples TRBV28 to TRBJ1-2, with D unresolved. This CDR3 comprises 13 residues. V was pared by 6 bases and J by 0 bases, with 8 bases between. Germline CDR1 MDHEN, CDR2 SYDVKM. The CDR3 sequence: CASSRPANYGYTF. CDR3 coding DNA: TGTGCCAGCAGCAGGCCAGCTAACTATGGCTACACCTTC.

The CDR3 DNA reads TGTGCCAGTAGTAGGAGAGGGGGGCTAGCGGGACTTGGGCAACAAGTGGAGCAGTTCTTC. Amino acids: CASSRRGGLAGLGQQVEQFF. This chain joins TRBV19 and TRBJ2-1, with 9 bases identical to TRBD2. The CDR3 runs to 20 residues. Trimming cost V 4 bases and J 10 bases; bases outside gene matches: 26. Germline V lookup: CDR1 LNHDA, CDR2 SQIVND (reference sequence).